The clone carrying this T cell receptor beta chain was seen just once. This entry is derived from a study of blood T cell repertoires in COVID-19. Study summary: Some COVID-19 samples were acute and others convalescent; all came from the United States, Italy and Spain. PBMCs, B-cell-depleted T cells, or T cells were the source of the cDNA or gDNA that made up the material.

Under the authors' procedure: The assay estimated nucleated cells by amplifying reference gene primers. Profiled with immunoSEQ multiplex PCR; TCRdb holds only in-frame clones, not every one. V and J calls and clone size follow that table, whereas D and trimming were derived from the DNA. The table includes about 94,000 clones, about 80% detected once. From germline, CDR1 is LNHNV and CDR2 YYDKDF (reference sequence). The V and J ends lost 4 bases and 11 bases respectively, with 11 bases between them. CDR3 length: 11 amino acids. The sequenced sample was peripheral blood. The rearrangement uses TRBV15 and TRBJ1-1; D remains ambiguous. The clonotype was recovered from a man aged 55 to 70 with acute or convalescent COVID-19. The CDR3 DNA is TGTGCCACCAGCATGGACTCTACGGCTTTCTTT. As protein: CATSMDSTAFF.